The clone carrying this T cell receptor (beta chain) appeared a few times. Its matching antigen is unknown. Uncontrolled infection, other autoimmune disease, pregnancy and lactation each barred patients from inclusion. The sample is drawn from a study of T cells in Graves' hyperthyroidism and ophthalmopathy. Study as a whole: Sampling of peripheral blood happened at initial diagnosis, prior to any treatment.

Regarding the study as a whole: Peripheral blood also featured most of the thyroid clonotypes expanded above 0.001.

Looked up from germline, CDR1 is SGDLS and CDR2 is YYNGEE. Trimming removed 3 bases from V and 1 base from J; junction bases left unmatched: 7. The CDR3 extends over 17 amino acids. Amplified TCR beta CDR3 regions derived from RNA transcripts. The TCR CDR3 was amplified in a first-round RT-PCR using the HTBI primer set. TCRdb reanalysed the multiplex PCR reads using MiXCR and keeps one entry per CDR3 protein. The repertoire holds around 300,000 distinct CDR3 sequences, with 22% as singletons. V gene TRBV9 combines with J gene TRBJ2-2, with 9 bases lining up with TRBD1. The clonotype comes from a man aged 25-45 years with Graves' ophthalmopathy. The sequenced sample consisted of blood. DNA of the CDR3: TGTGCCAGCAGCGCCTACGGGACAGGGTGGAACACCGGGGAGCTGTTTTTT. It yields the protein CASSAYGTGWNTGELFF.